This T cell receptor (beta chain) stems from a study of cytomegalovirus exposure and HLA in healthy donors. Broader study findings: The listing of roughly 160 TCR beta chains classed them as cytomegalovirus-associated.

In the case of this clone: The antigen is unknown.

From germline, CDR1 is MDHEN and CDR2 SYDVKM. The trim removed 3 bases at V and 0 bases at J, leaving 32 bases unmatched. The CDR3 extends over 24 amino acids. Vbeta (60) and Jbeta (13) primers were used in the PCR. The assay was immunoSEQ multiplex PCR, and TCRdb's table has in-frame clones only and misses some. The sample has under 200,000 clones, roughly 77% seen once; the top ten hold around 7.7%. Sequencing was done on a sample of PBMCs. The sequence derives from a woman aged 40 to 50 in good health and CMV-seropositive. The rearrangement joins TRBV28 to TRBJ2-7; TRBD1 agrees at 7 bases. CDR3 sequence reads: CASSFFGLDRYSPPRTGSSYEQYF. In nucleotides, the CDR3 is TGTGCCAGCAGTTTTTTCGGTTTGGACCGATACTCACCTCCCCGGACAGGTAGCTCCTACGAGCAGTACTTC.